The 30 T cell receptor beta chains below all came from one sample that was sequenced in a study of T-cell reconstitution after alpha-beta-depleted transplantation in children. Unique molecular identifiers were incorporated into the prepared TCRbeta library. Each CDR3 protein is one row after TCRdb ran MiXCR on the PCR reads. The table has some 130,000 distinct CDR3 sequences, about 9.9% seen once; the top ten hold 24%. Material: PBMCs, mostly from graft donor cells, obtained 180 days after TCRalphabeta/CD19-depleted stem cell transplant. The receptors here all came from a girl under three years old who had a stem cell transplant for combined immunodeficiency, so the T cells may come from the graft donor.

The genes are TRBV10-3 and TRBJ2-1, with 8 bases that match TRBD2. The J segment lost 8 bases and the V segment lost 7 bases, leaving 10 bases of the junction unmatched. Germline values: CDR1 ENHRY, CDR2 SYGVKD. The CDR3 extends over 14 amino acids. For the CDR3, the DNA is TGTGCCATCACGGGAGGGGGAAGGATAGATGAGCAGTTCTTC. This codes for CAITGGGRIDEQFF.

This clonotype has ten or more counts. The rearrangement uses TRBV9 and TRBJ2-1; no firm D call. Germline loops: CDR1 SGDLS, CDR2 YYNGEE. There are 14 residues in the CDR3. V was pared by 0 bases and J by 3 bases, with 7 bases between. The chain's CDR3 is CASSVVGNYNEQFF. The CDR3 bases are TGTGCCAGCAGCGTAGTAGGGAACTACAATGAGCAGTTCTTC.

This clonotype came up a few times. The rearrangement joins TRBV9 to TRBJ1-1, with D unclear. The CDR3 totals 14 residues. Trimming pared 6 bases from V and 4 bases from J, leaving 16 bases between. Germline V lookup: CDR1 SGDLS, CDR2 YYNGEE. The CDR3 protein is CASTRGLLFTEAFF. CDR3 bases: TGTGCCAGCACCCGTGGACTACTATTCACTGAAGCTTTCTTT. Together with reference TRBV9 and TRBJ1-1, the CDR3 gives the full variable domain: DSGVTQTPKHLITATGQRVTLRCSPRSGDLSVYWYQQSLDQGLQFLIQYYNGEERAKGNILERFSAQQFPDLHSELNLSSLELGDSALYFCASTRGLLFTEAFFGQGTRLTVV.

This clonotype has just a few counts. DNA of the CDR3: TGTGCCAGCAGTTATGACACTTCGAACACCGGGGAGCTGTTTTTT. This sequence encodes CASSYDTSNTGELFF. This rearrangement joins TRBV28 to TRBJ2-2; D is unclear. The CDR3 totals 15 residues. The germline V and J ends were trimmed by 4 bases and 0 bases, with 9 bases remaining between them. From germline, CDR1 is MDHEN and CDR2 SYDVKM. Full variable domain (outside the CDR3, taken from reference TRBV28 and TRBJ2-2): DVKVTQSSRYLVKRTGEKVFLECVQDMDHENMFWYRQDPGLGLRLIYFSYDVKMKEKGDIPEGYSVSREKKERFSLILESASTNQTSMYLCASSYDTSNTGELFFGEGSRLTVL.

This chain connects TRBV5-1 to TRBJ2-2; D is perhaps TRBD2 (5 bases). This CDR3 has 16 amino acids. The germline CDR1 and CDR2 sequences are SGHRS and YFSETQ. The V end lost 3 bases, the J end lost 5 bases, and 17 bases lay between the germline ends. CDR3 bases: TGCGCCAGCAGCTACGCCTGGACTTTGGGTACCGGGGAGCTGTTTTTT. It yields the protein CASSYAWTLGTGELFF.

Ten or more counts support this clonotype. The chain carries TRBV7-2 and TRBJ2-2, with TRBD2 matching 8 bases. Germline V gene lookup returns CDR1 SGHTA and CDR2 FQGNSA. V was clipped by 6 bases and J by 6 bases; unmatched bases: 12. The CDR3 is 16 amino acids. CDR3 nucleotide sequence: TGTGCCAGCAGTCCGGGGCGGGGGGCATCTCCCGGGGAGCTGTTTTTT. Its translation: CASSPGRGASPGELFF. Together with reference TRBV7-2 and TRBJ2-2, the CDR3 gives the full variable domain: GAGVSQSPSNKVTEKGKDVELRCDPISGHTALYWYRQSLGQGLEFLIYFQGNSAPDKSGLPSDRFSAERTGGSVSTLTIQRTQQEDSAVYLCASSPGRGASPGELFFGEGSRLTVL.

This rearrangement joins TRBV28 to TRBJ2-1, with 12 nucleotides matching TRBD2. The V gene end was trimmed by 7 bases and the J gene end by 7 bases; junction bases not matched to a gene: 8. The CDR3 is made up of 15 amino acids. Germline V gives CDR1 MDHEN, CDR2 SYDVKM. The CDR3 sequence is CASTITLAGGNEQFF. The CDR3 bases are TGTGCCAGCACCATAACCCTAGCGGGGGGGAATGAGCAGTTCTTC.

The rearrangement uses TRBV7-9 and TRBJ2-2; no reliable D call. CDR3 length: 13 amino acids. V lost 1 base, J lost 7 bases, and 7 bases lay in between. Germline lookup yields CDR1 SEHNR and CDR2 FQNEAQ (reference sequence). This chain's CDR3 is CASSLVQFGELFF. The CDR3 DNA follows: TGTGCCAGCAGCTTAGTTCAGTTCGGGGAGCTGTTTTTT.

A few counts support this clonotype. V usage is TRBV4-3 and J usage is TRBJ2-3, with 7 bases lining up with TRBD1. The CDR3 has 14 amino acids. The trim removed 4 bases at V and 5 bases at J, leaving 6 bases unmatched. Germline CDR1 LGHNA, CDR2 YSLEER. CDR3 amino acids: CASSRQGWGDTQYF. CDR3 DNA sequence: TGCGCCAGCAGCCGACAGGGATGGGGAGATACGCAGTATTTT.

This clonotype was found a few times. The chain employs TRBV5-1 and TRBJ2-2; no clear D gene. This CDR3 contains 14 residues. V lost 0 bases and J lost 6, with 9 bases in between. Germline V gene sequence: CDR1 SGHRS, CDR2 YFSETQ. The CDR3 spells CASSLGQSPGELFF. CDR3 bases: TGCGCCAGCAGCTTGGGACAATCACCCGGGGAGCTGTTTTTT.

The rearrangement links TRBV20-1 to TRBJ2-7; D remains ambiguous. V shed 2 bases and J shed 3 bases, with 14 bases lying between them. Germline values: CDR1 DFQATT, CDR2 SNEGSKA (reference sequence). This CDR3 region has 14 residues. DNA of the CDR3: TGCAGTGCTAGAACCGACCTTCTTAACTACGAGCAGTACTTC. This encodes CSARTDLLNYEQYF.

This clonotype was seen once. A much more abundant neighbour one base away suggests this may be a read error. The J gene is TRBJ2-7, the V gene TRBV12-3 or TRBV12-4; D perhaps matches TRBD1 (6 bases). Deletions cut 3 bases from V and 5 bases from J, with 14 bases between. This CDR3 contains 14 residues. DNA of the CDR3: TGTGCCAGCAGTTTGAGTGGCAGGGGCCACGAGCAGTACTTC. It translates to CASSLSGRGHEQYF.

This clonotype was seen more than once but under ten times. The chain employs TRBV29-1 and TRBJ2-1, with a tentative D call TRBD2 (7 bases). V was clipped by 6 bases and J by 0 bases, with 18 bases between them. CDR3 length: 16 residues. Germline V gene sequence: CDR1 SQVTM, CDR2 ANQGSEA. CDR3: CSVVGGPLHSYNEQFF. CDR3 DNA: TGCAGCGTGGTGGGGGGGCCCCTGCACTCCTACAATGAGCAGTTCTTC.

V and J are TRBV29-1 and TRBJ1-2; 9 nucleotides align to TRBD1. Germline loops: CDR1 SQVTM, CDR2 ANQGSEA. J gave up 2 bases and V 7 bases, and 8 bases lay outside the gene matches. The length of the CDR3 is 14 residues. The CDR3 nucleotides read TGCAGCGCCACCGGGACAGGGCGAAACTATGGCTACACCTTC. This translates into CSATGTGRNYGYTF.

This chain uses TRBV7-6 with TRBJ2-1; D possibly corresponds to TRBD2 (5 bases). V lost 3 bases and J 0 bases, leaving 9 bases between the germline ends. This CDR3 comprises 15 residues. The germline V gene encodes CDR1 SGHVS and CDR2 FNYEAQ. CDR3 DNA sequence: TGTGCCAGCAGCTTTAGCGCCTACTCCTACAATGAGCAGTTCTTC. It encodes CASSFSAYSYNEQFF.

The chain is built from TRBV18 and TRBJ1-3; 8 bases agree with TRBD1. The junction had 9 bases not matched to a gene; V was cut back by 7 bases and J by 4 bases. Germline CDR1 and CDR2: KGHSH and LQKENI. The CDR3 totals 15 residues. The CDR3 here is CASYDRGSRGNTIYF. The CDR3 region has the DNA TGTGCCAGCTACGACAGGGGATCAAGGGGAAACACCATATATTTT. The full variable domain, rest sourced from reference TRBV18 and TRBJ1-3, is NAGVMQNPRHLVRRRGQEARLRCSPMKGHSHVYWYRQLPEEGLKFMVYLQKENIIDESGMPKERFSAEFPKEGPSILRIQQVVRGDSAAYFCASYDRGSRGNTIYFGEGSWLTVV.

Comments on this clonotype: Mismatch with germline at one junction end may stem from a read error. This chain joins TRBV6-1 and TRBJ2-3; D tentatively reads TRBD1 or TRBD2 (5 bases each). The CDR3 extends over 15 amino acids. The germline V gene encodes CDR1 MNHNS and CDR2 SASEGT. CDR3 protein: CSSSALREITDTQYF. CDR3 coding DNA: TGTTCCAGCAGCGCGCTCAGGGAGATCACAGATACGCAGTATTTT.

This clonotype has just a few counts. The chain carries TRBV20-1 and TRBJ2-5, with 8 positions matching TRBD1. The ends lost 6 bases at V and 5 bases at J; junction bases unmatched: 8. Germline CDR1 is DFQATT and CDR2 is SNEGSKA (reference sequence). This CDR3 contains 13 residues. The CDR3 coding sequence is TGCAGTGCCCAGGGGGCTCGGGGTGAGACCCAGTACTTC. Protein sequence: CSAQGARGETQYF.

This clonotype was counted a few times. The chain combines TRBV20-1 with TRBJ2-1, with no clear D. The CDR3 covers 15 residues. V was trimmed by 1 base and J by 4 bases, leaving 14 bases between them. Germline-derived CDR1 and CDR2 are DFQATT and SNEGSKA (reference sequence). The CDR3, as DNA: TGCAGTGCTAGAGTATTAACTATTCTTTACAATGAGCAGTTCTTC. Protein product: CSARVLTILYNEQFF.

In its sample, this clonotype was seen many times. The CDR3 bases are TGCAGTGCTAGAGGAAGGTGGGGCCACGAGCAGTACTTC. Protein product: CSARGRWGHEQYF. The chain links TRBV20-1 to TRBJ2-7, with a weak D call TRBD1 (5 bases). Trimming removed 1 base at V and 5 bases at J, with 12 bases between. The CDR3 covers 13 residues. The germline CDR1 and CDR2 sequences are DFQATT and SNEGSKA (reference sequence).

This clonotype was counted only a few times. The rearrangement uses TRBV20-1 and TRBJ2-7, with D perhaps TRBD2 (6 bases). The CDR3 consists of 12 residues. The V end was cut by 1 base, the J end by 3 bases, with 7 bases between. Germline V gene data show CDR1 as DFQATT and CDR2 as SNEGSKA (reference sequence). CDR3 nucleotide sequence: TGCAGTGCTAGAGTAGCGGACTACGAGCAGTACTTC. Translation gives CSARVADYEQYF.

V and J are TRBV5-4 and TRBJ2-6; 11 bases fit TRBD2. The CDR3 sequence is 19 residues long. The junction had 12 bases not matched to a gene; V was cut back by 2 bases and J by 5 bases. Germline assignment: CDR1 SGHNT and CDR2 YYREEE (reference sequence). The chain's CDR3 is CASSFSLAGGPLRANVLTF. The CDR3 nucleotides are TGTGCCAGCAGCTTCTCCCTAGCGGGGGGACCTCTTCGGGCCAACGTCCTGACTTTC.

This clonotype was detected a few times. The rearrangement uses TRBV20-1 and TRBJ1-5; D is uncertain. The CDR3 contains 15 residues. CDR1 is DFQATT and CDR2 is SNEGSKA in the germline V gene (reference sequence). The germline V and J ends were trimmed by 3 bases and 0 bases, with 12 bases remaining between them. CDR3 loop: CSARSGGDSNQPQHF. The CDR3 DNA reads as TGCAGTGCTAGGTCAGGAGGTGATAGCAATCAGCCCCAGCATTTT.

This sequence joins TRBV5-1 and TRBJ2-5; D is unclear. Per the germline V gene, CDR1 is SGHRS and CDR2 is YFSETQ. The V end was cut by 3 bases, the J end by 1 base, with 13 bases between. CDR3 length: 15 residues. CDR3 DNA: TGCGCCAGCAGCTATCCAGCACCTCTCCAAGAGACCCAGTACTTC. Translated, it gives CASSYPAPLQETQYF.

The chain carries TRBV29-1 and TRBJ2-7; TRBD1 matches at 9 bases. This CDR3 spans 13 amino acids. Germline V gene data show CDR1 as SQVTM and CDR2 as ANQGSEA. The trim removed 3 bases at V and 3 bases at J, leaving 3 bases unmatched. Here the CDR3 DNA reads TGCAGCGTTGAGGGACAGGGTCTCTACGAGCAGTACTTC. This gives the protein CSVEGQGLYEQYF.

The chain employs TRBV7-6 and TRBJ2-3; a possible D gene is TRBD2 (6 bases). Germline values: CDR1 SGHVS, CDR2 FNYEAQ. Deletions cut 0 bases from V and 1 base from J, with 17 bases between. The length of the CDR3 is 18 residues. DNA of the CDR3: TGTGCCAGCAGCTTAGCTCGTTGGAGGGAAGGGGGCACAGATACGCAGTATTTT. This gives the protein CASSLARWREGGTDTQYF.

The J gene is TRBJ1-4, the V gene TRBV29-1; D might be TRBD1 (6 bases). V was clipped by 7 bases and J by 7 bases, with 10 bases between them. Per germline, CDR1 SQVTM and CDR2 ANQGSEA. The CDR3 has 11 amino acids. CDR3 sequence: CSAGVREKLFF. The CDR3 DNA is TGCAGCGCAGGGGTTCGTGAAAAACTGTTTTTT.

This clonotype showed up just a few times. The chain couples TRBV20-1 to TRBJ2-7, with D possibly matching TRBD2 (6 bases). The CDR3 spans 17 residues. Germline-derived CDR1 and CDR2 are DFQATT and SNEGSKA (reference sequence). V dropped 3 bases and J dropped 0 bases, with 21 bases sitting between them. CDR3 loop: CSARGIEGGWVSYEQYF. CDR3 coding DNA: TGCAGTGCTAGGGGGATAGAGGGAGGATGGGTCTCCTACGAGCAGTACTTC.

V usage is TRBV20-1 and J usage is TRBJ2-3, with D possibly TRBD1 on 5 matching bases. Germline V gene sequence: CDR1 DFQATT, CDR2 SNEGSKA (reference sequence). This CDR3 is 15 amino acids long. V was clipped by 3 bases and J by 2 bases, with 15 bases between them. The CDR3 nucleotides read TGCAGTGCTAGTTGGACCGCAGGGATCACAGATACGCAGTATTTT. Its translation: CSASWTAGITDTQYF.

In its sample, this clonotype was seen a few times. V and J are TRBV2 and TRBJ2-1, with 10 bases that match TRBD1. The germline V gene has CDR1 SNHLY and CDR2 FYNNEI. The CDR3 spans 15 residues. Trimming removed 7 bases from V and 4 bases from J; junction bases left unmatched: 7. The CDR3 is CASIQGTGDYNEQFF. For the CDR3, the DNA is TGTGCCAGCATCCAAGGGACAGGGGATTACAATGAGCAGTTCTTC.